Shown below are 5 T cell receptor beta chains from a single sample sequenced in a study of cytomegalovirus exposure and HLA in healthy donors. Here immunoSEQ multiplex PCR was the method, and the copy in TCRdb shows in-frame clones only, minus some. Of more than 130,000 clones in the sample, about 91% were seen once. Specimen: PBMCs. The source of these receptors is a young woman in good health and CMV-seropositive.

The chain links TRBV7-8 to TRBJ2-3; D may be TRBD2 (7 bases). This CDR3 region has 16 residues. The ends were cut back, 5 bases at V and 4 bases at J, with 19 bases in the middle. Germline V gene data show CDR1 as SGHVS and CDR2 as FQNEAQ. In DNA form, the CDR3 reads TGTGCCAGCAGCCCTCGGGGGGCGGTGGTGGCAGATACGCAGTATTTT. Translation: CASSPRGAVVADTQYF.

The chain combines TRBV2 with TRBJ1-4, with 10 bases identical to TRBD1. This CDR3 is 14 amino acids long. After removal of 6 bases from V and 8 bases from J, the junction contained 6 bases not matched to a gene. In germline, CDR1 is SNHLY, CDR2 FYNNEI. The CDR3 DNA sequence: TGTGCCAGCAGCCCGGACAGGGGGGGCGAAAAACTGTTTTTT. It encodes CASSPDRGGEKLFF. The full variable domain, rest sourced from reference TRBV2 and TRBJ1-4, is EPEVTQTPSHQVTQMGQEVILRCVPISNHLYFYWYRQILGQKVEFLVSFYNNEISEKSEIFDDQFSVERPDGSNFTLKIRSTKLEDSAMYFCASSPDRGGEKLFFGSGTQLSVL.

This clone was recorded only once. This rearrangement joins TRBV9 to TRBJ1-5, with a tentative D call TRBD1 (5 bases). Per the germline V gene, CDR1 is SGDLS and CDR2 is YYNGEE. V was shortened by 1 base and J by 10 bases, with 15 bases between the two germline ends. This CDR3 region has 14 residues. The CDR3 sequence: CASSVNGGTQPQHF. Here the CDR3 DNA reads TGTGCCAGCAGCGTAAATGGCGGGACCCAACCCCAGCATTTT.

CDR3 loop: CASSLRTAPSDEQYF. CDR3 DNA sequence: TGTGCCAGCAGTTTACGGACAGCCCCATCGGACGAGCAGTACTTC. The rearrangement uses TRBV27 and TRBJ2-7; TRBD1 might be the D (6 bases). Germline lookup yields CDR1 MNHEY and CDR2 SMNVEV (reference sequence). This CDR3 contains 15 residues. V dropped 2 bases and J dropped 5 bases, with 16 bases sitting between them.

This chain uses TRBV29-1 with TRBJ1-1; 8 bases agree with TRBD1. This CDR3 has 12 amino acids. The J segment lost 5 bases and the V segment lost 6 bases, leaving 5 bases of the junction unmatched. Germline V gives CDR1 SQVTM, CDR2 ANQGSEA. This CDR3 reads CSVRGRGTEAFF. In DNA, the CDR3 is TGCAGCGTCAGGGGGCGAGGGACTGAAGCTTTCTTT.